These 6 T cell receptor beta chains came from one sample sequenced in a study of blood T cell repertoires in COVID-19. The table came from immunoSEQ multiplex PCR; TCRdb's copy has only in-frame clones and leaves some out. The data hold about 73,000 clones, with roughly 80% observed a single time. Sequencing input: peripheral blood. The receptors were gathered from a human donor in a cohort sampled during active COVID-19.

The rearrangement joins TRBV28 to TRBJ2-3; 11 positions agree with TRBD2. V lost 3 bases and J lost 1; bases outside the gene matches: 6. CDR1 and CDR2 (germline): MDHEN, SYDVKM. This CDR3 contains 17 residues. The DNA for the CDR3 is TGTGCCAGCAGTTTCCCCAGACTAGCGGGGCGCACAGATACGCAGTATTTT. This sequence encodes CASSFPRLAGRTDTQYF.

This clone came up a few times. This chain links TRBV2 with TRBJ2-7; the D gene is possibly TRBD1 (6 bases). The germline CDR1 and CDR2 sequences are SNHLY and FYNNEI. V was trimmed by 6 bases and J by 2 bases, leaving 11 bases between them. The CDR3 is 13 amino acids. The CDR3 nucleotides are TGTGCCAGCAGCTTCAGGGGAACCTACGAGCAGTACTTC. It codes for CASSFRGTYEQYF. The full variable domain, completed using reference TRBV2 and TRBJ2-7, is EPEVTQTPSHQVTQMGQEVILRCVPISNHLYFYWYRQILGQKVEFLVSFYNNEISEKSEIFDDQFSVERPDGSNFTLKIRSTKLEDSAMYFCASSFRGTYEQYFGPGTRLTVT.

This chain connects TRBV27 to TRBJ2-1; D is possibly TRBD2 (6 bases). Trimming took off 6 bases at V and 6 bases at J, with 24 bases between the two ends. Germline V gives CDR1 MNHEY, CDR2 SMNVEV (reference sequence). This CDR3 comprises 17 residues. The DNA of the CDR3 is TGTGCCAGCAGAAAAACGGGACTGCTAAATCTCGGCAATGAGCAGTTCTTC. This encodes CASRKTGLLNLGNEQFF.

The chain recombines TRBV7-8 with TRBJ2-5; tentatively, D is TRBD2 (5 bases). Germline V CDR1 and CDR2: SGHVS, FQNEAQ. The germline V and J ends were trimmed by 0 bases and 5 bases, with 22 bases remaining between them. The CDR3 runs 18 residues. This CDR3 is CASSLADLGWRPEETQYF. As DNA, the CDR3 is TGTGCCAGCAGCTTAGCGGACCTCGGTTGGAGGCCGGAGGAGACCCAGTACTTC.

This clone was recorded once. The V gene is TRBV28, the J gene TRBJ1-1; the D gene is possibly TRBD1 (5 bases). V gave up 6 bases and J gave up 5 bases, with 19 bases separating them. The germline CDR1 and CDR2 sequences are MDHEN and SYDVKM. This CDR3 spans 15 amino acids. Written as DNA, the CDR3 is TGTGCCAGCAGCCCCTTGGGCAGGGCGGGGACTGAAGCTTTCTTT. Protein: CASSPLGRAGTEAFF.

The CDR3 loop reads CASSRGQGASTEAFF. CDR3 DNA sequence: TGTGCCAGCTCCCGGGGACAGGGGGCCAGCACTGAAGCTTTCTTT. The chain carries TRBV18 and TRBJ1-1; 12 positions match TRBD1. CDR1 is KGHSH and CDR2 is LQKENI in the germline V gene. V dropped 6 bases and J dropped 4; count of bases not matched to a gene: 6. The CDR3 totals 15 residues.